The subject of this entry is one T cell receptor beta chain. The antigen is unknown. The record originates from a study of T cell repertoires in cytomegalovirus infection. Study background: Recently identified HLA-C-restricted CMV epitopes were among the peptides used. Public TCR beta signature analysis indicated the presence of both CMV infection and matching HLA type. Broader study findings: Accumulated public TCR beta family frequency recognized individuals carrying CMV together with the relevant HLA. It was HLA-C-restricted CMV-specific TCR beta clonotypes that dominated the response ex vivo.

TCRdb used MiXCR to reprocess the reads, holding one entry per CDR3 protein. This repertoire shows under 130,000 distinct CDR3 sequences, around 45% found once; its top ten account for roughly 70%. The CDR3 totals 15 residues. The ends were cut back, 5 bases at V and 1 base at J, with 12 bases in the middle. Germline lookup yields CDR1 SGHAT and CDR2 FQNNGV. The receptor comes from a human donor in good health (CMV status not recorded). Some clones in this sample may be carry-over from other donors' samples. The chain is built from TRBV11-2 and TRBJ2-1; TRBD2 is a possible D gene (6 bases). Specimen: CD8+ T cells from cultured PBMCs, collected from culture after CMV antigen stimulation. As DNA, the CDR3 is TGTGCCAGCAGCCCCAGCGGGTTTTCCTACAATGAGCAGTTCTTC. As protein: CASSPSGFSYNEQFF.